This TCR beta chain comes out of a study of a mutant IDH1 vaccine in newly diagnosed glioma (dated by TCRdb to the early 2020s). General notes on the study: Of the 25 to 35 treated patients, about 62% were male and 37.5% were female, and a mean age of approximately 40 years was recorded. Before enrollment, patients had received standard therapy of radiotherapy alone, temozolomide alone, or radiochemotherapy with temozolomide; most received the combination. Peripheral blood samples were drawn at six visits, namely V03 (baseline), V05, V07, V10, V12 and V13. Longitudinal TCRB deep sequencing was done for 25 to 30 treated patients, wherever samples were available for exploratory analyses.

Notes on this clone: The clone's antigen remains unknown. Nothing much larger sits one base from this clone, and base qualities are not available.

The receptor library was made with the immunoSEQ multiplex PCR assay. Following the manufacturer's protocol, the hsTCRB Kit was used to amplify rearranged TCR beta chain sequences. TCRB libraries were sequenced on an Illumina MiSeq. As for how the authors treated the data: The kit vendor's proprietary platform handled demultiplexing, trimming and gene mapping. Not all clones reach the TCRdb copy of this immuneACCESS table, which keeps in-frame sequences only. Checked studies attribute under half of the gap to unresolved V genes and leave the rest unexplained. V and J calls and clone size are copied from that table; D and trimming were computed from the DNA. This sample has about 34,000 clones in its table, and over 60% of those were observed once. About 9.4% of the sample goes to the ten largest clones. The CDR3, cysteine through phenylalanine, is 10 amino acids long. CDR3 DNA is the only sequence kept; it has 30 bases, read in frame from the first base. CDR1 GTSNPN and CDR2 SVGIG are derived from the germline V gene (reference sequence). V was cut back by 8 bases and J by 5 bases, leaving a gap of 9 bases between them.

This specimen's time point label, interpreted: baseline, week 1 (first vaccination visit). The sample's treatment or condition label, in plain terms: pre-vaccination baseline after standard-of-care therapy. Newly diagnosed WHO grade 3 or 4 IDH1-mutant astrocytomas showing loss of nuclear ATRX were present in the donors. The samples were drawn from NOA16, a multicentre, single-arm, open-label phase I trial in Germany that tested a mutant IDH1 peptide vaccine in humans for the first time. Blood drawn at visit V03 was used as the baseline sample for immunogenicity testing. Genomic DNA for TCRB sequencing was isolated from EDTA blood with the DNeasy Blood and Tissue Kit. What the research found in general, with its limitations: PBMC samples for TCRB deep sequencing were selected based on availability. Changes in the top peripheral T cell clonotypes picked up by TCRB sequencing did not appear to be linked to pseudoprogression. Immune responses induced by the vaccine were seen in 93.3% of patients across multiple MHC alleles. According to the authors, sample limitations meant that analyses of patient blood samples could not be reproduced.

The TCR sequence derives from a man aged 45 to 65 with glioma. Some clones in this sample may be carry-over from other donors' samples. The input for sequencing was peripheral blood mononuclear cells (PBMCs), taken from a glioma patient treated with radiotherapy, temozolomide or both. In this chain, TRBV30 is recombined with TRBJ2-5, with the D segment identity uncertain. The nucleotide sequence is given as TGTGCCCTAGGGATGGAGACCCAGTACTTC. It encodes CALGMETQYF.